The rows below give T cell receptor beta chains drawn from one sample of a study of blood T cell repertoires in COVID-19. Repertoires were generated with immunoSEQ multiplex PCR, while TCRdb's copy carries only in-frame clones and drops some. The table shows fewer than 200,000 clones, with roughly 80% occurring only once. Material: peripheral blood. Every receptor here comes from a woman aged 70 to 79 with COVID-19, enrolled during active disease. The CDR3 runs from the conserved cysteine through the conserved F or W. The order of the fields is clone size, J gene, D gene, V gene, CDR3 length, CDR3 protein, CDR3 DNA. The D gene is left open where the match is weak. Expanded clones get a size class; other rows say once, few or many, or leave the size out.

clone_size: -; j_call: TRBJ2-2; d_call: -; v_call: TRBV19; cdr3_length: 15; cdr3_aa: CASSSTLGNTGELFF; cdr3_nt: TGTGCCAGTAGTTCCACCCTCGGGAACACCGGGGAGCTGTTTTTT
clone_size: -; j_call: TRBJ1-4; d_call: TRBD1; v_call: TRBV6-1; cdr3_length: 19; cdr3_aa: CASSEYPGQGALTNEKLFF; cdr3_nt: TGTGCCAGCAGTGAATATCCGGGACAGGGGGCCTTGACTAATGAAAAACTGTTTTTT
clone_size: -; j_call: TRBJ2-7; d_call: TRBD2; v_call: TRBV28; cdr3_length: 14; cdr3_aa: CASSSPGLVNEQYF; cdr3_nt: TGTGCCAGCAGTTCACCGGGACTAGTCAACGAGCAGTACTTC
clone_size: -; j_call: TRBJ1-2; d_call: TRBD1; v_call: TRBV19; cdr3_length: 13; cdr3_aa: CASMSQGDYGYTF; cdr3_nt: TGTGCCAGTATGTCGCAGGGGGACTATGGCTACACCTTC
clone_size: -; j_call: TRBJ2-2; d_call: -; v_call: TRBV7-9; cdr3_length: 16; cdr3_aa: CASSPRIAKNTGELFF; cdr3_nt: TGTGCCAGCAGCCCCCGGATAGCTAAGAACACCGGGGAGCTGTTTTTT
clone_size: -; j_call: TRBJ1-2; d_call: -; v_call: TRBV14; cdr3_length: 13; cdr3_aa: CASSQGQQYGYTF; cdr3_nt: TGTGCCAGCAGCCAAGGACAGCAGTATGGCTACACCTTC
clone_size: -; j_call: TRBJ1-1; d_call: TRBD1; v_call: TRBV19; cdr3_length: 15; cdr3_aa: CASSIRQGVNTEAFF; cdr3_nt: TGTGCCAGTAGTATACGACAGGGGGTGAACACTGAAGCTTTCTTT
clone_size: -; j_call: TRBJ1-5; d_call: TRBD1; v_call: TRBV27; cdr3_length: 15; cdr3_aa: CARKDRGKSNQPQHF; cdr3_nt: TGTGCCAGGAAGGACAGGGGAAAGAGCAATCAGCCCCAGCATTTT
clone_size: -; j_call: TRBJ2-1; d_call: -; v_call: TRBV18; cdr3_length: 17; cdr3_aa: CASSPPKGAPSYNEQFF; cdr3_nt: TGTGCCAGCTCACCACCAAAAGGGGCCCCATCCTACAATGAGCAGTTCTTC
clone_size: few; j_call: TRBJ2-7; d_call: TRBD1; v_call: TRBV2; cdr3_length: 14; cdr3_aa: CASSEEQGAVEQYF; cdr3_nt: TGTGCCAGCAGTGAAGAACAGGGGGCCGTAGAGCAGTACTTC
clone_size: -; j_call: TRBJ1-4; d_call: TRBD1; v_call: TRBV28; cdr3_length: 12; cdr3_aa: CASVTGNEKLFF; cdr3_nt: TGTGCCAGTGTGACAGGGAATGAAAAACTGTTTTTT
clone_size: -; j_call: TRBJ1-3; d_call: -; v_call: TRBV30; cdr3_length: 16; cdr3_aa: CAWSASHRVAGNTIYF; cdr3_nt: TGTGCCTGGAGTGCAAGCCACAGGGTCGCTGGAAACACCATATATTTT
clone_size: -; j_call: TRBJ1-2; d_call: -; v_call: TRBV3-1/TRBV3-2; cdr3_length: 14; cdr3_aa: CASSQWGVGYGYTF; cdr3_nt: TGTGCCAGCAGCCAATGGGGAGTGGGCTATGGCTACACCTTC
clone_size: -; j_call: TRBJ2-7; d_call: TRBD1; v_call: TRBV3-1/TRBV3-2; cdr3_length: 16; cdr3_aa: CASSLLRTGEIDEQYF; cdr3_nt: TGTGCCAGCAGCCTACTTCGGACAGGGGAAATCGACGAGCAGTACTTC
clone_size: once; j_call: TRBJ2-5; d_call: TRBD1; v_call: TRBV5-1; cdr3_length: 14; cdr3_aa: CASSPGQGRETQYF; cdr3_nt: TGCGCCAGCAGCCCGGGACAGGGGAGAGAGACCCAGTACTTC
clone_size: few; j_call: TRBJ2-3; d_call: TRBD1; v_call: TRBV5-4; cdr3_length: 15; cdr3_aa: CASSLVGQGPDTQYF; cdr3_nt: TGTGCCAGCAGCTTGGTGGGACAGGGACCAGATACGCAGTATTTT
clone_size: -; j_call: TRBJ1-6; d_call: -; v_call: TRBV6-5; cdr3_length: 15; cdr3_aa: CASSYGAANNSPLHF; cdr3_nt: TGTGCCAGCAGTTACGGAGCAGCTAATAATTCACCCCTCCACTTT
clone_size: -; j_call: TRBJ2-7; d_call: TRBD1; v_call: TRBV6-1; cdr3_length: 15; cdr3_aa: CASSSPGQGTYEQYF; cdr3_nt: TGTGCCAGCAGTTCCCCGGGACAGGGCACCTACGAGCAGTACTTC
clone_size: -; j_call: TRBJ2-7; d_call: TRBD2; v_call: TRBV20-1; cdr3_length: 16; cdr3_aa: CSASELAGGPSYEQYF; cdr3_nt: TGCAGTGCTAGTGAACTAGCGGGAGGGCCCTCGTACGAGCAGTACTTC
clone_size: -; j_call: TRBJ1-6; d_call: -; v_call: TRBV10-2; cdr3_length: 13; cdr3_aa: CASSEGANSPLHF; cdr3_nt: TGCGCCAGCAGTGAGGGGGCTAATTCACCCCTCCACTTT
clone_size: -; j_call: TRBJ1-1; d_call: -; v_call: TRBV25-1; cdr3_length: 14; cdr3_aa: CASSDWGGDTEAFF; cdr3_nt: TGTGCCAGCAGTGATTGGGGGGGAGACACTGAAGCTTTCTTT
clone_size: -; j_call: TRBJ2-7; d_call: TRBD2; v_call: TRBV4-2; cdr3_length: 15; cdr3_aa: CASSPTSAITNEQYF; cdr3_nt: TGTGCCAGCAGCCCGACTAGCGCCATAACGAACGAGCAGTACTTC
clone_size: -; j_call: TRBJ1-2; d_call: TRBD1; v_call: TRBV5-6; cdr3_length: 16; cdr3_aa: CASSLGGTGISGGYTF; cdr3_nt: TGTGCCAGCAGCTTGGGCGGGACAGGGATTTCGGGGGGCTACACCTTC
clone_size: -; j_call: TRBJ2-5; d_call: -; v_call: TRBV9; cdr3_length: 16; cdr3_aa: CASSVEAGIGRETQYF; cdr3_nt: TGTGCCAGCAGCGTAGAGGCGGGGATAGGGAGGGAGACCCAGTACTTC
clone_size: -; j_call: TRBJ2-3; d_call: TRBD2; v_call: TRBV3-1/TRBV3-2; cdr3_length: 16; cdr3_aa: CASSQFIAGDRNTQYF; cdr3_nt: TGTGCCAGCAGCCAATTTATAGCGGGAGATCGAAATACGCAGTATTTT
clone_size: -; j_call: TRBJ2-5; d_call: -; v_call: TRBV30; cdr3_length: 13; cdr3_aa: CASTSGYQETQYF; cdr3_nt: TGTGCCTCGACCTCGGGGTACCAAGAGACCCAGTACTTC
clone_size: -; j_call: TRBJ1-4; d_call: TRBD1; v_call: TRBV28; cdr3_length: 14; cdr3_aa: CASSPTGGSEKLFF; cdr3_nt: TGTGCCAGCAGTCCGACAGGGGGTTCTGAAAAACTGTTTTTT
clone_size: -; j_call: TRBJ2-1; d_call: TRBD1; v_call: TRBV7-2; cdr3_length: 16; cdr3_aa: CASSLAPGQGRNEQFF; cdr3_nt: TGTGCCAGCAGCTTAGCTCCGGGACAGGGAAGAAATGAGCAGTTCTTC
clone_size: -; j_call: TRBJ1-2; d_call: TRBD1; v_call: TRBV30; cdr3_length: 15; cdr3_aa: CAWSSPGQGFYGYTF; cdr3_nt: TGTGCCTGGAGTTCACCGGGACAGGGTTTTTATGGCTACACCTTC
clone_size: -; j_call: TRBJ2-6; d_call: -; v_call: TRBV6-4; cdr3_length: 15; cdr3_aa: CASSDSGGGANVLTF; cdr3_nt: TGTGCCAGCAGTGACTCCGGGGGTGGGGCCAACGTCCTGACTTTC
clone_size: few; j_call: TRBJ1-2; d_call: -; v_call: TRBV28; cdr3_length: 14; cdr3_aa: CASSFGTTNYGYTF; cdr3_nt: TGTGCCAGCAGTTTTGGGACAACAAACTATGGCTACACCTTC
clone_size: -; j_call: TRBJ2-3; d_call: -; v_call: TRBV7-9; cdr3_length: 16; cdr3_aa: CASSLEWGWGTDTQYF; cdr3_nt: TGTGCCAGCAGCTTAGAATGGGGCTGGGGAACAGATACGCAGTATTTT
clone_size: -; j_call: TRBJ2-1; d_call: TRBD1; v_call: TRBV7-8; cdr3_length: 13; cdr3_aa: CASNGQGYNEQFF; cdr3_nt: TGTGCCAGCAATGGACAGGGCTACAATGAGCAGTTCTTC
clone_size: -; j_call: TRBJ1-2; d_call: -; v_call: TRBV28; cdr3_length: 12; cdr3_aa: CASSLTQGKHTF; cdr3_nt: TGTGCCAGCAGTCTCACCCAGGGGAAACACACCTTC
clone_size: -; j_call: TRBJ2-1; d_call: -; v_call: TRBV11-2; cdr3_length: 15; cdr3_aa: CASSLAGVVYNEQFF; cdr3_nt: TGTGCCAGCAGCTTGGCAGGGGTAGTATACAATGAGCAGTTCTTC
clone_size: -; j_call: TRBJ2-3; d_call: -; v_call: TRBV6-4; cdr3_length: 13; cdr3_aa: CASSQDLPDTQYF; cdr3_nt: TGTGCCAGCAGTCAAGACTTACCCGATACGCAGTATTTT
clone_size: -; j_call: TRBJ2-5; d_call: TRBD2; v_call: TRBV5-8; cdr3_length: 17; cdr3_aa: CASSLAGLAGGLVTQYF; cdr3_nt: TGTGCCAGCAGCTTGGCGGGACTAGCGGGAGGGCTCGTGACCCAGTACTTC
clone_size: -; j_call: TRBJ1-5; d_call: -; v_call: TRBV28; cdr3_length: 16; cdr3_aa: CASSTSWRGGNQPQHF; cdr3_nt: TGTGCCAGCAGTACCTCTTGGAGGGGAGGGAATCAGCCCCAGCATTTT
clone_size: -; j_call: TRBJ1-1; d_call: -; v_call: TRBV19; cdr3_length: 13; cdr3_aa: CASSQGRGTEAFF; cdr3_nt: TGTGCCAGTAGTCAGGGGAGGGGGACTGAAGCTTTCTTT
clone_size: few; j_call: TRBJ1-2; d_call: TRBD1; v_call: TRBV10-3; cdr3_length: 14; cdr3_aa: CAINDRGHRNGYTF; cdr3_nt: TGTGCCATCAACGACAGGGGGCATAGGAATGGCTACACCTTC
clone_size: -; j_call: TRBJ1-5; d_call: -; v_call: TRBV6-5; cdr3_length: 14; cdr3_aa: CASSYDRKNQPQHF; cdr3_nt: TGTGCCAGCAGTTACGACAGAAAGAATCAGCCCCAGCATTTT
clone_size: -; j_call: TRBJ2-1; d_call: TRBD2; v_call: TRBV7-9; cdr3_length: 16; cdr3_aa: CASSSASGSSYNEQFF; cdr3_nt: TGTGCCAGCAGCTCCGCTAGCGGGAGCTCCTACAATGAGCAGTTCTTC
clone_size: -; j_call: TRBJ2-1; d_call: -; v_call: TRBV6-2/TRBV6-3; cdr3_length: 14; cdr3_aa: CASSYRTKFDEQFF; cdr3_nt: TGTGCCAGCAGTTATAGGACTAAATTCGATGAGCAGTTCTTC
clone_size: once; j_call: TRBJ1-5; d_call: -; v_call: TRBV5-5; cdr3_length: 16; cdr3_aa: CASSSQGPLQGQPQHF; cdr3_nt: TGTGCCAGCAGCTCCCAGGGCCCGCTACAGGGCCAGCCCCAGCATTTT
clone_size: -; j_call: TRBJ2-7; d_call: TRBD2; v_call: TRBV5-1; cdr3_length: 15; cdr3_aa: CASSIDGTSGYEQYF; cdr3_nt: TGCGCCAGCAGCATTGATGGGACTAGCGGCTACGAGCAGTACTTC
clone_size: -; j_call: TRBJ2-6; d_call: -; v_call: TRBV7-7; cdr3_length: 13; cdr3_aa: CASSLDRANVLTF; cdr3_nt: TGTGCCAGCAGCCTGGACAGGGCCAACGTCCTGACTTTC
clone_size: few; j_call: TRBJ1-2; d_call: TRBD1; v_call: TRBV12-3/TRBV12-4; cdr3_length: 13; cdr3_aa: CASRLTGGAGYTF; cdr3_nt: TGTGCCAGCAGGTTGACAGGGGGCGCAGGCTACACCTTC
clone_size: -; j_call: TRBJ2-1; d_call: TRBD2; v_call: TRBV5-1; cdr3_length: 15; cdr3_aa: CASSLGSGRTNEQFF; cdr3_nt: TGCGCCAGCAGCTTGGGTAGCGGGAGAACCAATGAGCAGTTCTTC
clone_size: -; j_call: TRBJ2-6; d_call: TRBD1; v_call: TRBV18; cdr3_length: 17; cdr3_aa: CASSPGTAFSGANVLTF; cdr3_nt: TGTGCCAGCTCACCGGGGACAGCCTTCTCTGGGGCCAACGTCCTGACTTTC
clone_size: -; j_call: TRBJ2-1; d_call: TRBD1; v_call: TRBV5-1; cdr3_length: 16; cdr3_aa: CASSLAAQGAYNEQFF; cdr3_nt: TGCGCCAGCAGCTTGGCGGCACAGGGGGCGTACAATGAGCAGTTCTTC
clone_size: -; j_call: TRBJ2-2; d_call: TRBD2; v_call: TRBV28; cdr3_length: 15; cdr3_aa: CASSLGLAGTGELFF; cdr3_nt: TGTGCCAGCAGTTTGGGCCTAGCGGGTACCGGGGAGCTGTTTTTT
clone_size: many; j_call: TRBJ2-5; d_call: TRBD2; v_call: TRBV28; cdr3_length: 15; cdr3_aa: CASSLPGRELKTQYF; cdr3_nt: TGTGCCAGCAGTCTCCCGGGGCGGGAGTTAAAGACCCAGTACTTC
clone_size: -; j_call: TRBJ2-3; d_call: -; v_call: TRBV6-4; cdr3_length: 15; cdr3_aa: CASSNEAGYTDTQYF; cdr3_nt: TGTGCCAGCAGTAACGAAGCGGGTTACACAGATACGCAGTATTTT
clone_size: -; j_call: TRBJ1-5; d_call: -; v_call: TRBV6-2/TRBV6-3; cdr3_length: 14; cdr3_aa: CASSPVVVNQPQHF; cdr3_nt: TGTGCCAGCAGCCCCGTAGTAGTCAATCAGCCCCAGCATTTT
clone_size: -; j_call: TRBJ1-1; d_call: TRBD1; v_call: TRBV7-2; cdr3_length: 16; cdr3_aa: CASSLVGGQVNTEAFF; cdr3_nt: TGTGCCAGCAGCTTAGTTGGGGGACAGGTGAACACTGAAGCTTTCTTT
clone_size: -; j_call: TRBJ2-2; d_call: -; v_call: TRBV7-7; cdr3_length: 16; cdr3_aa: CASSLGSGGNTGELFF; cdr3_nt: TGTGCCAGCAGCTTAGGCAGCGGAGGGAACACCGGGGAGCTGTTTTTT
clone_size: -; j_call: TRBJ2-1; d_call: -; v_call: TRBV20-1; cdr3_length: 11; cdr3_aa: CSARLNNEQFF; cdr3_nt: TGCAGTGCTAGACTAAACAATGAGCAGTTCTTC
clone_size: -; j_call: TRBJ2-5; d_call: TRBD2; v_call: TRBV27; cdr3_length: 14; cdr3_aa: CASRLAGHGETQYF; cdr3_nt: TGTGCCAGCAGGCTAGCGGGACACGGAGAGACCCAGTACTTC
clone_size: once; j_call: TRBJ1-2; d_call: TRBD1; v_call: TRBV7-2; cdr3_length: 15; cdr3_aa: CASSIRTGLDYGYTF; cdr3_nt: TGTGCCAGCAGCATAAGGACAGGGTTGGACTATGGCTACACCTTC